Listed here are 28 T cell receptor beta chains from one sample, sequenced in a study of blood T cell repertoires in COVID-19. The table came from immunoSEQ multiplex PCR; TCRdb's copy has only in-frame clones and leaves some out. Of about 120,000 clones listed, more than 75% are singletons. Material for sequencing was peripheral blood. These receptors were taken from a man in his sixties or seventies with acute or convalescent COVID-19.

The chain is built from TRBV28 and TRBJ2-5, with 7 positions matching TRBD2. Germline lookup yields CDR1 MDHEN and CDR2 SYDVKM. The CDR3 contains 14 residues. V gave up 7 bases and J gave up 2 bases; unmatched junction bases: 7. The CDR3 loop reads CASNKWGGQETQYF. CDR3 DNA: TGTGCCAGCAATAAGTGGGGGGGTCAAGAGACCCAGTACTTC.

The rearrangement joins TRBV6-5 to TRBJ2-2, with 8 nucleotides matching TRBD1. The CDR3 has 14 residues. Germline-derived CDR1 and CDR2 are MNHEY and SVGAGI. The V gene end was trimmed by 8 bases and the J gene end by 3 bases; junction bases not matched to a gene: 5. The CDR3 DNA sequence: TGTGCCAGCCGAAGGACAGGGTACACCGGGGAGCTGTTTTTT. Amino acids: CASRRTGYTGELFF.

V is TRBV28 and J is TRBJ2-7, with TRBD2 matching over 11 bases. Per the germline V gene, CDR1 is MDHEN and CDR2 is SYDVKM. V was clipped by 8 bases and J by 0 bases; unmatched bases: 9. The CDR3 runs to 16 residues. The CDR3 DNA reads TGTGCCAGCCCCCCCCTACTAGCGGGGGACTCCTACGAGCAGTACTTC. Translated, it gives CASPPLLAGDSYEQYF.

The rearrangement uses TRBV24-1 and TRBJ2-3; tentative D call: TRBD2 (6 bases). V lost 9 bases to trimming and J lost 3 bases, with 6 bases between them. CDR3 size: 11 residues. Germline CDR1 reads KGHDR; CDR2 reads SFDVKD. CDR3: CATGRTDTQYF. The CDR3 DNA sequence: TGTGCCACCGGGAGGACAGATACGCAGTATTTT.

The chain combines TRBV5-4 with TRBJ2-7, with D perhaps TRBD2 (5 bases). Trimming stripped 1 base from V and 0 bases from J, with 11 bases between. The germline V gene has CDR1 SGHNT and CDR2 YYREEE (reference sequence). The CDR3 totals 15 residues. The DNA for the CDR3 is TGTGCCAGCAGCTTGTCGGGGTTTTCCTCCTACGAGCAGTACTTC. It is translated as CASSLSGFSSYEQYF. Drawing the rest from reference TRBV5-4 and TRBJ2-7, the complete variable domain is ETGVTQSPTHLIKTRGQQVTLRCSSQSGHNTVSWYQQALGQGPQFIFQYYREEENGRGNFPPRFSGLQFPNYSSELNVNALELDDSALYLCASSLSGFSSYEQYFGPGTRLTVT.

V and J are TRBV9 and TRBJ2-6, with TRBD2 identical over 11 bases. The germline CDR1 and CDR2 sequences are SGDLS and YYNGEE. The CDR3 extends over 18 amino acids. The V gene end was trimmed by 3 bases and the J gene end by 0 bases; junction bases not matched to a gene: 5. In DNA form, the CDR3 reads TGTGCCAGCAGCGAGACTAGCGGGGCCAGCTCTGGGGCCAACGTCCTGACTTTC. Its protein is CASSETSGASSGANVLTF.

The V and J genes are TRBV6-5 and TRBJ1-6, with 11 bases matching TRBD1. V shed 6 bases, J shed 11 bases, and the junction held 6 bases outside the gene matches. The CDR3 totals 14 residues. Germline V lookup: CDR1 MNHEY, CDR2 SVGAGI. The CDR3 spells CASRLDRGLTPLHF. The CDR3, as DNA: TGTGCCAGCAGGTTGGACAGGGGGCTTACACCCCTCCACTTT.

This chain connects TRBV25-1 to TRBJ1-2, with TRBD1 identical over 9 bases. Germline lookup yields CDR1 MGHDK and CDR2 SYGVNS. The CDR3 runs 14 residues. V gave up 6 bases and J gave up 4 bases; unmatched junction bases: 6. The CDR3 spells CASRGQGLSYGYTF. The DNA for the CDR3 is TGTGCCAGCAGGGGACAGGGCCTAAGCTATGGCTACACCTTC.

The chain recombines TRBV19 with TRBJ1-1, with 7 bases matching TRBD1. Losses at the gene ends were 10 bases for V and 10 bases for J; bases not matched to a gene: 12. Germline V CDR1 and CDR2: LNHDA, SQIVND (reference sequence). The CDR3 is 12 amino acids. CDR3 coding DNA: TGTGCCACCCAGGAGCTACAGGGGAGAGCTTTCTTT. Protein sequence: CATQELQGRAFF. The full variable domain, its missing parts supplied by reference TRBV19 and TRBJ1-1, is DGGITQSPKYLFRKEGQNVTLSCEQNLNHDAMYWYRQDPGQGLRLIYYSQIVNDFQKGDIAEGYSVSREKKESFPLTVTSAQKNPTAFYLCATQELQGRAFFGQGTRLTVV.

This chain links TRBV2 with TRBJ2-2; a possible D gene is TRBD1 (5 bases). Germline CDR1 is SNHLY and CDR2 is FYNNEI. Deletions cut 8 bases from V and 1 base from J, with 11 bases between. The CDR3 consists of 14 residues. The CDR3 loop is CASSLGVNTGELFF. The DNA of the CDR3 is TGTGCCAGCTCTCTAGGGGTGAACACCGGGGAGCTGTTTTTT.

The chain combines TRBV30 with TRBJ2-1; 9 positions agree with TRBD2. V gave up 5 bases and J gave up 6 bases; unmatched junction bases: 11. Looked up from germline, CDR1 is GTSNPN and CDR2 is SVGIG (reference sequence). The CDR3 is 15 amino acids. The CDR3 loop is CAWGRAAGGPNEQFF. CDR3 DNA sequence: TGTGCCTGGGGGAGGGCGGCGGGAGGGCCCAATGAGCAGTTCTTC.

The V gene is TRBV3-1 (or the pseudogene TRBV3-2), the J gene TRBJ1-6; D possibly corresponds to TRBD1 (5 bases). This CDR3 comprises 15 residues. CDR1 and CDR2 (germline): LGHDT, YNNKEL (reference sequence). Trimming pared 6 bases from V and 9 bases from J, leaving 18 bases between. The CDR3 sequence is CASSLLGQGRSPLHF. In DNA form, the CDR3 reads TGTGCCAGCAGTCTCTTGGGGCAGGGCCGTTCACCCCTCCACTTT.

The chain is built from TRBV5-1 and TRBJ2-1; 9 positions agree with TRBD1. V shed 4 bases, J shed 15 bases, and the junction held 11 bases outside the gene matches. The CDR3 totals 13 residues. The germline V gene encodes CDR1 SGHRS and CDR2 YFSETQ. CDR3 protein: CASSLGGQGGLFF. CDR3 bases: TGCGCCAGCAGCCTCGGGGGACAGGGAGGTTTGTTCTTC.

The chain employs TRBV5-6 and TRBJ1-1; no reliable D call. Germline V gives CDR1 SGHDT, CDR2 YYEEEE. V lost 0 bases and J lost 5, with 11 bases in between. The CDR3 length is 14 residues. This CDR3 is CASSLGQVRTEAFF. The CDR3 DNA reads TGTGCCAGCAGCTTGGGACAAGTCCGTACTGAAGCTTTCTTT.

V and J are TRBV7-2 and TRBJ2-1; the D is unclear. The germline CDR1 and CDR2 sequences are SGHTA and FQGNSA. The CDR3 has 15 residues. The V and J ends lost 2 bases and 2 bases respectively, with 10 bases between them. CDR3 nucleotide sequence: TGTGCCAGCAGCTTATGGCCTCCCGCCTACAATGAGCAGTTCTTC. Amino acids: CASSLWPPAYNEQFF.

This clone occurred a few times. As DNA, the CDR3 is TGCGCCAGCAGCTTGGAAGGGACAGGGAGGCCACCCCTCCACTTT. Translated: CASSLEGTGRPPLHF. The V gene is TRBV5-1, the J gene TRBJ1-6; 9 bases are shared with TRBD1. V was clipped by 0 bases and J by 11 bases; unmatched bases: 6. The germline V gene encodes CDR1 SGHRS and CDR2 YFSETQ. This CDR3 is 15 amino acids long.

The rearrangement uses TRBV5-1 and TRBJ1-4; no reliable D call. Germline V lookup: CDR1 SGHRS, CDR2 YFSETQ. CDR3 length equals 18 residues. V shed 4 bases and J shed 0 bases, with 19 bases lying between them. For the CDR3, the DNA is TGCGCCAGCAGCCCCGCCCGTGTGGAGTCCCCAACTAATGAAAAACTGTTTTTT. Translating gives CASSPARVESPTNEKLFF.

The chain uses TRBV19 and TRBJ1-1; 8 positions agree with TRBD1. The germline CDR1 and CDR2 sequences are LNHDA and SQIVND (reference sequence). The CDR3 consists of 13 residues. V lost 3 bases to trimming and J lost 7 bases; unmatched junction nucleotides: 4. In nucleotides, the CDR3 is TGTGCCAGTAGTATTCAGGGGGCTGTTGAAGCTTTCTTT. Protein sequence: CASSIQGAVEAFF.

The chain has TRBV28 and TRBJ1-2, with TRBD1 matching 10 bases. The V gene's germline CDR1 is MDHEN and CDR2 SYDVKM. With 5 bases clipped from V and 4 bases from J, the junction kept 7 bases outside the gene matches. The CDR3 covers 15 residues. Here the CDR3 reads CASSRDRGSSYGYTF. The CDR3 DNA is TGTGCCAGCAGTCGGGACAGGGGAAGCAGCTATGGCTACACCTTC.

This chain connects TRBV2 to TRBJ1-2; a weak D match, TRBD1 (6 bases). CDR3 length equals 15 residues. Germline CDR1 and CDR2: SNHLY and FYNNEI. V was pared by 6 bases and J by 6 bases, with 20 bases between. The CDR3 reads CASSTRGGATDGYTF. CDR3 bases: TGTGCCAGCAGCACCCGGGGGGGGGCGACGGATGGCTACACCTTC.

The V and J genes are TRBV2 and TRBJ2-1; 7 nucleotides agree with TRBD1. The CDR3 is 12 residues long. Germline V lookup: CDR1 SNHLY, CDR2 FYNNEI. The V segment lost 10 bases and the J segment 7 bases; nucleotides outside the gene matches: 7. The CDR3 coding sequence is TGTGCCATCGAAGGGGGCAGGAATGAGCAGTTCTTC. This encodes CAIEGGRNEQFF.

This clone was observed a single time. The V and J genes are TRBV19 and TRBJ1-3; D unresolved. Germline V gene data show CDR1 as LNHDA and CDR2 as SQIVND (reference sequence). The CDR3 runs 13 residues. Trimming took off 7 bases at V and 3 bases at J, with 10 bases between the two ends. The CDR3, as DNA: TGTGCCAGTAAGGAGGTCATTGGAAACACCATATATTTT. Protein product: CASKEVIGNTIYF.

This rearrangement joins TRBV2 to TRBJ2-2; 7 nucleotides match TRBD1. This CDR3 is built from 16 residues. Trimming took 9 bases from V and 3 from J; bases not matched to a gene: 13. CDR1 is SNHLY and CDR2 is FYNNEI in the germline V gene. The CDR3 reads CARGKEGGRDTGELFF. Here the CDR3 DNA reads TGTGCCAGAGGAAAGGAAGGGGGCCGGGACACCGGGGAGCTGTTTTTT.

This clone was picked up one time. The chain is built from TRBV15 and TRBJ1-6; a possible D gene is TRBD1 (6 bases). Germline CDR1 LNHNV, CDR2 YYDKDF (reference sequence). Trimming pared 3 bases from V and 10 bases from J, leaving 16 bases between. The CDR3 loop spans 15 amino acids. CDR3: CATSSFPGANSPLHF. The CDR3 nucleotides are TGTGCCACCAGCAGCTTCCCAGGGGCCAACTCACCCCTCCACTTT.

This chain links TRBV5-1 with TRBJ2-7; perhaps TRBD2 as D (5 bases). The CDR3 totals 12 residues. From germline, CDR1 is SGHRS and CDR2 YFSETQ. The V gene lost 2 bases and the J gene lost 5 bases, with 8 bases spanning the gap. The CDR3 nucleotides read TGCGCCAGCAGCTTCCGGGGTGACGAGCAGTACTTC. This gives the protein CASSFRGDEQYF.

V is TRBV5-1 and J is TRBJ1-5; the D gene is possibly TRBD1 (6 bases). The length of the CDR3 is 15 residues. Germline lookup yields CDR1 SGHRS and CDR2 YFSETQ. Trimming left V 4 bases short and J 7 bases short, with 18 bases between. CDR3 bases: TGCGCCAGCAGCCCGCTGGGGGGGGCTCAGCAGCCCCAGCATTTT. Translated, it gives CASSPLGGAQQPQHF.

The rearrangement uses TRBV18 and TRBJ2-7; TRBD1 matches 8 bases. The V segment lost 6 bases and the J segment 6 bases; nucleotides outside the gene matches: 7. The CDR3 sequence is 13 residues long. CDR1 and CDR2 from the germline V gene are KGHSH and LQKENI. This chain's CDR3 is CASSGQGRAEQYF. DNA for the CDR3: TGTGCCAGCTCCGGACAGGGAAGGGCCGAGCAGTACTTC.

This chain links TRBV7-9 with TRBJ2-1; TRBD1 matches at 9 bases. CDR1 and CDR2 (germline): SEHNR, FQNEAQ (reference sequence). V dropped 5 bases and J dropped 7; count of bases not matched to a gene: 0. CDR3 length equals 12 residues. DNA for the CDR3: TGTGCCAGCAGCGGACAGGGGAATGAGCAGTTCTTC. The encoded protein is CASSGQGNEQFF.